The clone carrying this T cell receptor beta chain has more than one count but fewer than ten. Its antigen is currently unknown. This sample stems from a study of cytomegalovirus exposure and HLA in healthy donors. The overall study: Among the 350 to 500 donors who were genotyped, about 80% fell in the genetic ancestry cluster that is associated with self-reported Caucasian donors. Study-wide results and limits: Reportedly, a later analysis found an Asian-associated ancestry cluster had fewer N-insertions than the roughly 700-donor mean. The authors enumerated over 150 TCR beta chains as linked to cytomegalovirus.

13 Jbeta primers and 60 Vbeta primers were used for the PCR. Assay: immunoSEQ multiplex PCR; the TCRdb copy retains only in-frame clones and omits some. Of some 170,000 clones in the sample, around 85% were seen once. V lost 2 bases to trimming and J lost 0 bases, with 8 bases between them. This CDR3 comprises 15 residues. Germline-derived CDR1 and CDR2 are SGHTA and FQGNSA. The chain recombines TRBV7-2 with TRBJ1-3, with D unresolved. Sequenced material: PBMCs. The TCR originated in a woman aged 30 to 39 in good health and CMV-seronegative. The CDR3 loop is CASSLSANSGNTIYF. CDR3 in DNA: TGTGCCAGCAGCTTATCCGCGAACTCTGGAAACACCATATATTTT.